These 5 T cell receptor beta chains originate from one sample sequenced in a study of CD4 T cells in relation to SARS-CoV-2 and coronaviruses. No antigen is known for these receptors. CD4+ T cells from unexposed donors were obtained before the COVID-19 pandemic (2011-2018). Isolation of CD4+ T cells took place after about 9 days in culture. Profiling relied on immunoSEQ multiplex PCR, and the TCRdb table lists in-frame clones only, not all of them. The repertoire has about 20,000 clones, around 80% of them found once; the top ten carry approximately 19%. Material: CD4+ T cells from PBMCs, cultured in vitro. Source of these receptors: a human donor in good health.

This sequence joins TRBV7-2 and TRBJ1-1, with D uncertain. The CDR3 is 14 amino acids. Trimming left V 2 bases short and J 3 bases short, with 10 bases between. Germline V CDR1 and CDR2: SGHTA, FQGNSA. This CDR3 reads CASSLNGHHTEAFF. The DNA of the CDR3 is TGTGCCAGCAGCTTAAACGGCCATCACACTGAAGCTTTCTTT.

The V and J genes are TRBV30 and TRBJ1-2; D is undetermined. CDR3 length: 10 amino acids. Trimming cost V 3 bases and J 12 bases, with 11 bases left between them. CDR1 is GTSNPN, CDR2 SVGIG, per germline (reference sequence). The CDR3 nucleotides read TGTGCCTGGAGGCAGGAGAGTCACACCTTC. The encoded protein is CAWRQESHTF.

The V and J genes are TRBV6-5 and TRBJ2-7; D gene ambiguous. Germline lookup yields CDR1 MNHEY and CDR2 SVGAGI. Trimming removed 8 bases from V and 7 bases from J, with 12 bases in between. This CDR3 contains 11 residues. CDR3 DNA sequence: TGTGCCAGCGGCCAAGGCAGGGAGCAGTACTTC. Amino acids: CASGQGREQYF.

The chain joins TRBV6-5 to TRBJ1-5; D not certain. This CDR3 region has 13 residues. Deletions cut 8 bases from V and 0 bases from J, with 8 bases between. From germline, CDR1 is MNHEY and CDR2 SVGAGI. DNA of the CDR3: TGTGCCAGCTCTGGGTATAGCAATCAGCCCCAGCATTTT. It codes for CASSGYSNQPQHF.

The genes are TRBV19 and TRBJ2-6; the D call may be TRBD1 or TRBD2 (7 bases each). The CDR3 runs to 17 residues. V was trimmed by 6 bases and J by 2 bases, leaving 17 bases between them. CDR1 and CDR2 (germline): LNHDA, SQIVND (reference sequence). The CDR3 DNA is TGTGCCAGTAGGGGGGGGGACAGACTTGCTGGGGCCAACGTCCTGACTTTC. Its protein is CASRGGDRLAGANVLTF.